The rows below give T cell receptor beta chains drawn from one sample of a study of T-cell memory formation after mild COVID-19. TCRdb passed the 5' RACE reads through MiXCR, listing each CDR3 protein once. This sample carries 40,000 to 55,000 distinct CDR3 sequences, 9.5% to 15% of them seen once, and the ten largest clones take approximately 23%. Sequencing input: PBMCs or a T cell subset sorted from them (not recorded which). The receptors were sampled from a man in his late teens or twenties who had mild COVID-19 (a few samples of this study predate the infection). Cell type and time point are not known. The conserved cysteine and the conserved F or W are not part of the CDR3 here.

cdr3_length	v_call	j_call	cdr3_aa
12	TRBV11-2	TRBJ1-3	ASSLGSSGNTIY
14	TRBV7-2	TRBJ2-1	ASSLEPRQPYNEQF
11	TRBV20-1	TRBJ1-4	SARDSLNEKLF
9	TRBV6-5	TRBJ2-1	ASSRDVEQF
12	TRBV15	TRBJ2-5	ATSRPGLEETQY
12	TRBV24-1	TRBJ2-1	ATSDSQRLNEQF
13	TRBV10-3	TRBJ2-5	AISESGGNQETQY
11	TRBV27	TRBJ1-1	ASRKQGADEAF
14	TRBV11-2	TRBJ1-1	ASSLHGGRDVTEAF
11	TRBV5-6	TRBJ2-5	ASSLAGEQTQY
11	TRBV28	TRBJ2-5	ASSFLLQETQY
12	TRBV12-3/TRBV12-4	TRBJ1-1	ASSFRQGATEAF
15	TRBV24-1	TRBJ2-7	ATSDPLAGGSSYEQY
12	TRBV10-3	TRBJ1-2	AISESEGGYGYT
11	TRBV12-3/TRBV12-4	TRBJ1-1	ASSLWENTEAF
11	TRBV7-3	TRBJ1-1	ASSHDRWTEAF
14	TRBV4-3	TRBJ2-2	ASSHGPGKNTGELF
9	TRBV10-3	TRBJ1-2	AISTGYGYT
12	TRBV4-1	TRBJ1-4	ASSQAGGGEKLF
9	TRBV7-9	TRBJ2-3	ASSEGEVQY
12	TRBV20-1	TRBJ2-5	SARPGTDQETQY
14	TRBV9	TRBJ2-2	ASSVVSNPNTGELF
15	TRBV11-2	TRBJ2-7	ASSLGGYTGIPYEQY
14	TRBV3-1	TRBJ2-1	ASSQAPGTGVGEQF
11	TRBV6-4	TRBJ2-3	ASSDGATDTQY
10	TRBV2	TRBJ2-5	ASRDNQETQY
13	TRBV15	TRBJ1-3	ATSRVFGEGNTIY
11	TRBV11-3	TRBJ2-1	ASSSSRGSEQF
12	TRBV28	TRBJ1-1	ASSYYGENTEAF
14	TRBV14	TRBJ2-2	ASSQVGGQNTGELF
10	TRBV10-3	TRBJ2-7	AISGSSYEQY
17	TRBV10-3	TRBJ2-3	AISGGRDTTHPSTDTQY
13	TRBV27	TRBJ2-1	ASSFGTSGVGEQF
14	TRBV3-1	TRBJ2-2	ASSQLLGQSVGELF
15	TRBV7-2	TRBJ2-4	ASSLAQGQGAKNIQY
14	TRBV3-1	TRBJ2-7	ASSPYTGTVSYEQY
13	TRBV27	TRBJ2-6	ASSAQRAGANVLT
12	TRBV5-1	TRBJ1-2	ASRPPGTGRGYT
10	TRBV29-1	TRBJ2-7	SVGIGIHEQY
12	TRBV18	TRBJ2-3	ASSPSRGTDTQY
13	TRBV24-1	TRBJ2-2	ATSDSGQGTGELF
12	TRBV27	TRBJ2-2	ASNRQGETGELF
15	TRBV7-9	TRBJ2-2	ASSPPKLGRPFGELF
12	TRBV5-1	TRBJ2-2	ASSPRLATGELF
12	TRBV5-5	TRBJ1-3	ASSYSGSGNTIY
11	TRBV10-3	TRBJ1-1	AISLLGWTEAF
15	TRBV5-1	TRBJ1-6	ASSLTYKAIMDSPLH
10	TRBV7-2	TRBJ2-2	ASSLVGSPWV
13	TRBV7-9	TRBJ2-3	ASSPRGAKKDTQY
11	TRBV6-7	TRBJ1-2	ASTPPRGYGYT
11	TRBV28	TRBJ2-7	ASSLTERYEQY
16	TRBV4-2	TRBJ2-2	ASSHGVGTRREAGELF
15	TRBV7-2	TRBJ2-3	ASSFGPGLASAGTQY
15	TRBV4-1	TRBJ1-4	ASSLAGTGATRGKLF